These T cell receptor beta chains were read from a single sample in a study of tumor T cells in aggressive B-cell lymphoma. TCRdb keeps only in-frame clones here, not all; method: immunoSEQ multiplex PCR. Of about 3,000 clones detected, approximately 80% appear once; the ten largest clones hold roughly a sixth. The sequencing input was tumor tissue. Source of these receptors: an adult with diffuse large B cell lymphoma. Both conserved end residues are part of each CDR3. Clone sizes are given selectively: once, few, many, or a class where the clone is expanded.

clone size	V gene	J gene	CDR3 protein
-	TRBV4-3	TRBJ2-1	CASNQGSGGSQFF
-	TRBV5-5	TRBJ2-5	CASSPGTTGVQETQYF
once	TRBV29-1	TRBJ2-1	CSDPGQAPNEQFF
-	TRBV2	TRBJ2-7	CAIDRGSYEQYF
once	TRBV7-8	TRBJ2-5	CASSPGVNGETQYF
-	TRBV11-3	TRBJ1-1	CASSPGTGRGMNTEAFF
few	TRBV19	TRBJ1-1	CASSWANTEAFF
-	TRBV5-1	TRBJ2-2	CASSFGTSGVNTGELFF
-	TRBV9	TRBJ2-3	CASSGGWGLGTDTQYF
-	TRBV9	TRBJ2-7	CASSVADTEQYF
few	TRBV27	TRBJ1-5	CASSLLEGFGPQHF
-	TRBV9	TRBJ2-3	CASSRTSNTDTQYF
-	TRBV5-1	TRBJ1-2	CASSSHTQNYGYTF
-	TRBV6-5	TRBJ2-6	CASSFDLSSGANVLTF
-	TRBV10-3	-	CAISVGGSSYEQYF
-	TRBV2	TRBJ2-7	CASSEGRGSSEQYF
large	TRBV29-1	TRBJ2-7	CSVEIAGVGEQYF
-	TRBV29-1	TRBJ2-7	CSVQGGGGYEQYF
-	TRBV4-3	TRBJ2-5	CASSQKRTSGAGETQYF
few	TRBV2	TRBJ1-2	CASSATGYTF
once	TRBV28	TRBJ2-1	CASSPAGGIPRPYNEQFF
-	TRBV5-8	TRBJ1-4	CASSLFRERPDREKLFF
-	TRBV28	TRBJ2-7	CASRPTSGGVGYEQYF
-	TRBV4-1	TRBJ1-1	CASSQDRGNTEAFF
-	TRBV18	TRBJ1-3	CASSPRLAGGPSSGNTIYF
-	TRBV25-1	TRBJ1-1	CASSKLGTGSEAFF
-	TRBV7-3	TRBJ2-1	CASSLSPGSYNEQFF
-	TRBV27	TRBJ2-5	CASSSSVQETQYF
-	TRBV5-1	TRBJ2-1	CASTVRTGDLVSLRFF
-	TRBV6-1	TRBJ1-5	CASSPRGQGHQPQHF
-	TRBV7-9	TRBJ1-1	CASSLVRGNTEAFF
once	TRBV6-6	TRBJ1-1	CASSPSPTGKSTEAFF
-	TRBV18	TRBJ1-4	CASSPPGQGARNEKLFF
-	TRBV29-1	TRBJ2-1	CSVELSSGVTYNEQFF
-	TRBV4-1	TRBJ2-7	CASSQGRGDSSSYEQYF
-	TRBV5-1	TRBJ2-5	CASSLGGLEETQYF
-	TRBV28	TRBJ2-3	CASATWGTSTDTQYF
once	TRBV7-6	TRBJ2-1	CASSLAADSSYNKQFF
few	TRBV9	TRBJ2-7	CASSVSGAGGYEQYF
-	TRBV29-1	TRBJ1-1	CSGTQGGNTEAFF
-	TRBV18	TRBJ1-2	CASSLSDRGHGYTF
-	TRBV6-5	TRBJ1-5	CASSPDLPNQPQHF
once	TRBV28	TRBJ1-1	CASSPRGIMNTEAFF
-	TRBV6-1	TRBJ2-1	CASRDTSGGRNEQFF